This T cell receptor beta chain was sequenced during a study of shared clonotypes between healthy human individuals. Clones were read by immunoSEQ multiplex PCR, and TCRdb kept only the in-frame ones, dropping some. The sample shows 400,000 to 600,000 clones, about 96% of them seen only once. To note about this clone: The antigen is unknown.

Findings and caveats of the study: The study sampled only blood, and tissue repertoires likely differ. Generally, naive subsets came out with larger estimated richness than memory subsets.

Unmatched junction bases numbered 7, after V lost 4 bases and J lost 4 bases. CDR1 is MDHEN and CDR2 is SYDVKM in the germline V gene. This CDR3 is built from 15 residues. The chain carries TRBV28 and TRBJ1-2, with 9 bases aligning to TRBD1. Source material: naive CD4+ T cells sorted from blood. The subset: CD45RA+ positively selected. This TCR came from a young woman in good health. The CDR3 coding sequence is TGTGCCAGCAGTTCCAGGGACAGGGTCACCTATGGCTACACCTTC. As protein: CASSSRDRVTYGYTF.